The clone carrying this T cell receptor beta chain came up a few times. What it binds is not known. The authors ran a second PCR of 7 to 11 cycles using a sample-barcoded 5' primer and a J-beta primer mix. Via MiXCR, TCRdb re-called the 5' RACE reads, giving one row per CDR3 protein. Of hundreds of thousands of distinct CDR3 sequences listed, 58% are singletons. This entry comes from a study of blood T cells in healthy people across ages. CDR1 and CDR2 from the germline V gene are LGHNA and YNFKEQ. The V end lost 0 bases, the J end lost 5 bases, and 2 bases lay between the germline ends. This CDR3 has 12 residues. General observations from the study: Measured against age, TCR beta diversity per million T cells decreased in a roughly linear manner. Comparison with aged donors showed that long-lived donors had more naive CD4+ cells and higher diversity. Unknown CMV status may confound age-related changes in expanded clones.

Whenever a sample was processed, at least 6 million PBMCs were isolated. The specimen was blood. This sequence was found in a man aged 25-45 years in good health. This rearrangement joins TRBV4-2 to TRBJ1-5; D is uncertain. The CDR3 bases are TGTGCCAGCAGCCAAGAGGATCAGCCCCAGCATTTT. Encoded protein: CASSQEDQPQHF.